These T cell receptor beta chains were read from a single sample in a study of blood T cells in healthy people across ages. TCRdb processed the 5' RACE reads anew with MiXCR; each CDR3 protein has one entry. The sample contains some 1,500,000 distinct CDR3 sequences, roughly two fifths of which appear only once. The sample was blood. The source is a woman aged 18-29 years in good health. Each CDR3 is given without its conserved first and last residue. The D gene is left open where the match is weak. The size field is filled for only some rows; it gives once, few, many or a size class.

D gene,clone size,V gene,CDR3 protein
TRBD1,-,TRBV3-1,ASSQDWTGKDEQF
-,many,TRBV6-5,ASSYSSLREQY
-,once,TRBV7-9,ASGRSGVDYGYT
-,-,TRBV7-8,ASSFWWVTVGGEETGELF
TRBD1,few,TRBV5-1,ASSVGQDEQY
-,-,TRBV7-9,ASSMDLRADTQY
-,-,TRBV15,ATRTLLGPQH
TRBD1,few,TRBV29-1,SPLRAGGHTEAF
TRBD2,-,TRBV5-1,ASSLQAGSGIQY
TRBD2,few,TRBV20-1,STSQGWLAGNEQF
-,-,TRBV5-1,ASSPQTYEQF
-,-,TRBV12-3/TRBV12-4,ASRLRGQETQY
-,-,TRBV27,AARGGSYNEQF
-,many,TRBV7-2,ASSFAGNTDTQY
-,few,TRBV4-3,ASSLDSDYGTDTQY
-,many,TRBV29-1,SVVGQMNTEAF
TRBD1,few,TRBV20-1,SAGPQGVYGYGYT
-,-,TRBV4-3,ASSQDTASNQPQH
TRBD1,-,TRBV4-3,ASSRADRAQGYT